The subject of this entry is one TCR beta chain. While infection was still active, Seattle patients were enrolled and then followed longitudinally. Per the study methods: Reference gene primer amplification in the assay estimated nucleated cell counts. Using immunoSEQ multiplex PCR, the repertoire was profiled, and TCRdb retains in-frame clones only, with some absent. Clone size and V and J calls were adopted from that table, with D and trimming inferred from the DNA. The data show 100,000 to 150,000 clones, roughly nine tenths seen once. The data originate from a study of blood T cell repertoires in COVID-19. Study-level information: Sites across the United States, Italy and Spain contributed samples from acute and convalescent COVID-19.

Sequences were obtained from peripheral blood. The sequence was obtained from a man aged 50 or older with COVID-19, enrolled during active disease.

The CDR3 nucleotides are TGTGCCAGCAGCAGGGACTATACGTTTAGGGACGAGCAGTACTTC. Translating gives CASSRDYTFRDEQYF. The V gene is TRBV28, the J gene TRBJ2-7; 7 bases align to TRBD2. Germline V gives CDR1 MDHEN, CDR2 SYDVKM. The V segment lost 6 bases and the J segment 5 bases; nucleotides outside the gene matches: 13. The CDR3 is 15 residues long.